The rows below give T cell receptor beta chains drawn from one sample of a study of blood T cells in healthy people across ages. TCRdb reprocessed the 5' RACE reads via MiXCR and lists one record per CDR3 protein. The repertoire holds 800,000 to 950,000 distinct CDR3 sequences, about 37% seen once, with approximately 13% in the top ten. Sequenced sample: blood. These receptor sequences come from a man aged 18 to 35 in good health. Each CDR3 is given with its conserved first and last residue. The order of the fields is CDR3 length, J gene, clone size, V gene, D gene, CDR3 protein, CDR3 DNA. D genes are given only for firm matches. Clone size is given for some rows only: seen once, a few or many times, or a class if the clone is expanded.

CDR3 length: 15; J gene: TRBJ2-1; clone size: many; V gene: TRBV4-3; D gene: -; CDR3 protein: CASSQIRGMDNEQFF; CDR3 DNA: TGCGCCAGCAGCCAAATCCGGGGTATGGACAATGAGCAGTTCTTC
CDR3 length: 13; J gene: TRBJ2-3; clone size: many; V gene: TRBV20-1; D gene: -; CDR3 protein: CSASSGGTDTQYF; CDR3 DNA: TGCAGTGCTAGTTCCGGGGGCACAGATACGCAGTATTTT
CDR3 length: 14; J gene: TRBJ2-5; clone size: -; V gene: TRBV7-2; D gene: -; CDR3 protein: CASSSPPLQETQYF; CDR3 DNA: TGTGCCAGCAGCTCCCCCCCGCTTCAAGAGACCCAGTACTTC
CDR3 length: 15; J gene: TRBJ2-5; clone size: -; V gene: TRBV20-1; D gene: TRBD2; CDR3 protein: CSATAGTSGRNEQYF; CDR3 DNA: TGCAGTGCTACGGCCGGGACTAGCGGCCGCAATGAGCAGTACTTC
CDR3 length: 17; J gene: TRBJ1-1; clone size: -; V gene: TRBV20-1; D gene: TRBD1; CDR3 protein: CSARDASDRGRNTEAFF; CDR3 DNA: TGCAGTGCTAGAGACGCCAGCGACAGGGGGAGAAACACTGAAGCTTTCTTT
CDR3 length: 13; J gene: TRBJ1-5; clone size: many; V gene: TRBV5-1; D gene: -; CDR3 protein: CASSWPRNQPQHF; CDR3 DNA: TGCGCCAGCAGCTGGCCGCGCAATCAGCCCCAGCATTTT
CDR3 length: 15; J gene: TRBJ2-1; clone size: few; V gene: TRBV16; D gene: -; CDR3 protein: CASSQWGNPYNEQFF; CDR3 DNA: TGTGCCAGCAGCCAATGGGGCAACCCCTACAATGAGCAGTTCTTC
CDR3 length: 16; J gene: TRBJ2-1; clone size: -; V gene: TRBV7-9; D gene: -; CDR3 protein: CASSLEAGVIQETQFF; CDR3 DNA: TGTGCCAGCAGCTTAGAGGCAGGGGTAATTCAAGAGACCCAGTTCTTC
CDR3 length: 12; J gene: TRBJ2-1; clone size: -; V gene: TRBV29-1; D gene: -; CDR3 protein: CSATAGGNEQFF; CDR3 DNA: TGCAGCGCGACAGCGGGTGGTAATGAGCAGTTCTTC
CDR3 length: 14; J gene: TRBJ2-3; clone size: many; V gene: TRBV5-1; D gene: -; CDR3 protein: CASSLSWGPDTQYF; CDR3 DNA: TGCGCCAGCAGCTTGAGTTGGGGTCCAGATACGCAGTATTTT
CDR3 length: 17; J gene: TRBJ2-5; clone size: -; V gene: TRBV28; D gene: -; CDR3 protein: CASSLSVRGLGNNEQYF; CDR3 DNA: TGTGCCAGCAGTTTATCCGTGCGCGGGCTTGGGAACAATGAGCAGTACTTC
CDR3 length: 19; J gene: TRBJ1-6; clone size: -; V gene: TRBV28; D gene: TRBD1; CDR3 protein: CASSFPGQGAGSYNSPLHF; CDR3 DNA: TGTGCCAGCAGTTTTCCCGGACAGGGGGCGGGCTCCTATAATTCACCCCTCCACTTT
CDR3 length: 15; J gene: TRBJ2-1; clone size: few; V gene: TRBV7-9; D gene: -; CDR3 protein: CASSPGGGNDNEQFF; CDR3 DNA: TGTGCCAGCAGCCCAGGAGGGGGTAACGACAATGAGCAGTTCTTC
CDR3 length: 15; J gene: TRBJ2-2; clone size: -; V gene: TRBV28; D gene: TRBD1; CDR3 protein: CTSSSGQGNTGELFF; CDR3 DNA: TGTACCAGCAGTTCCGGACAGGGTAACACCGGGGAGCTGTTTTTT
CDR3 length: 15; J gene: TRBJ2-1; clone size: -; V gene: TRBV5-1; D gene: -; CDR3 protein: CASSLQANSYNEQFF; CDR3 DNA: TGCGCCAGCAGCTTACAAGCTAACTCCTACAATGAGCAGTTCTTC
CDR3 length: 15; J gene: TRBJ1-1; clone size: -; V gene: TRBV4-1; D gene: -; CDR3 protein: CASSHKDGMNTEAFF; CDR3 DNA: TGCGCCAGCAGCCATAAAGACGGCATGAACACTGAAGCTTTCTTT
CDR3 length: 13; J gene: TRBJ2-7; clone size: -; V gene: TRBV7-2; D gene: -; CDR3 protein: CASRLVRLDEQYF; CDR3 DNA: TGTGCCAGCCGCTTGGTTCGTCTTGACGAGCAGTACTTC
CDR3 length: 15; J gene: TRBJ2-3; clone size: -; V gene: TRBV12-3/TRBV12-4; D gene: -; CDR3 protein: CASSPVGEGADAQYF; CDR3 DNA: TGTGCCAGCAGTCCTGTCGGAGAGGGAGCAGATGCGCAGTATTTT
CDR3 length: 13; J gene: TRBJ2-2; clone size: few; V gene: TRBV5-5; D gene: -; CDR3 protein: CASSLVETGELFF; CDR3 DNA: TGTGCCAGCAGCTTGGTGGAAACCGGGGAGCTGTTTTTT
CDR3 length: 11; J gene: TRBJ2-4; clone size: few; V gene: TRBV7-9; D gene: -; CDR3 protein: CAIDTMDQQYF; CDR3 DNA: TGTGCCATCGATACGATGGACCAGCAGTACTTC
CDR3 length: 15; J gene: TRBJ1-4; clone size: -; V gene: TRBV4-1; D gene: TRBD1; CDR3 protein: CASSQGTGGDEKLFF; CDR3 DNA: TGCGCCAGCAGCCAAGGGACAGGCGGGGATGAAAAACTGTTTTTT
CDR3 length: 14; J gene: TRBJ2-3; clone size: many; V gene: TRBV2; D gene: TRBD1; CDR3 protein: CASSRDRGRHTQYF; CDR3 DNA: TGTGCCAGCAGTCGCGACAGGGGGCGACATACGCAGTATTTT
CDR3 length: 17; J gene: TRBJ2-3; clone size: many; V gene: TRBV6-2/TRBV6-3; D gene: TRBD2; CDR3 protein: CASSYGEGPQKTDTQYF; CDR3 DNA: TGTGCCAGCAGTTACGGGGAGGGACCGCAAAAGACAGATACGCAGTATTTT
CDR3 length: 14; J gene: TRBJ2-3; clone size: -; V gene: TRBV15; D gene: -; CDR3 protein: CATSRVGGTGTQYF; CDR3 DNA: TGTGCCACCAGCAGAGTGGGTGGCACAGGTACGCAGTATTTT
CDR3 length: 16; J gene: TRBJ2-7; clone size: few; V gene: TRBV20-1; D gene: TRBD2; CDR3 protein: CSARDSGRGGPYEQYF; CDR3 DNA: TGCAGTGCTAGAGATTCGGGGCGGGGGGGCCCCTACGAGCAGTACTTC
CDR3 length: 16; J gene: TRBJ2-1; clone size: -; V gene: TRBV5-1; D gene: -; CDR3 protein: CASSLPRDSSHNEQFF; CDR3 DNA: TGCGCCAGCAGCTTGCCCCGCGACAGCTCCCACAATGAGCAGTTCTTC
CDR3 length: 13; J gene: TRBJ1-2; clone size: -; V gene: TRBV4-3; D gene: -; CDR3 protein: CVSSQKGGYGYTF; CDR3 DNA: TGCGTCAGCAGCCAAAAGGGGGGCTATGGCTACACCTTC
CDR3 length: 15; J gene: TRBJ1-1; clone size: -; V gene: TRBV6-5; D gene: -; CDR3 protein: CASSYWGNFGTEAFF; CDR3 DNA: TGTGCAAGCAGTTACTGGGGGAACTTTGGTACTGAAGCTTTCTTT
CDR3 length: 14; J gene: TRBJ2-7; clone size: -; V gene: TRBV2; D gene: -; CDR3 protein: CASTGNPAYYEQYF; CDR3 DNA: TGTGCCAGCACCGGAAATCCAGCGTACTACGAGCAGTACTTC
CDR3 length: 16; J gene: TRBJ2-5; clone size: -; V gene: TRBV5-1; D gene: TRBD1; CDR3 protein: CASSRDSPSVKETQYF; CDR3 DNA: TGCGCCAGCAGCCGGGACAGTCCGTCGGTGAAAGAGACCCAGTACTTC
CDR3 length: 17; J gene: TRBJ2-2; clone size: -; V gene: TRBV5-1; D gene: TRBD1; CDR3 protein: CASSLDVQGAGTGELFF; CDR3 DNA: TGCGCCAGCAGCTTGGATGTACAGGGGGCTGGAACCGGGGAGCTGTTTTTT
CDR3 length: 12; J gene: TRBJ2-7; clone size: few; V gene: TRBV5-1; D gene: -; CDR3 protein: CASGDTIYEQYF; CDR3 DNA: TGCGCCAGCGGGGACACGATCTACGAGCAGTACTTC
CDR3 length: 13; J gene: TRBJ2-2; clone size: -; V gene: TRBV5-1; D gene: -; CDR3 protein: CASSPENTGEPFF; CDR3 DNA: TGCGCCAGCAGCCCCGAGAACACCGGGGAGCCGTTTTTT
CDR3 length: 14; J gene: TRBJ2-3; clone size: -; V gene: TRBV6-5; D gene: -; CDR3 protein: CASSRIPSTDTQYF; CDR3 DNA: TGTGCCAGCAGTCGCATTCCTAGCACAGATACGCAGTATTTT
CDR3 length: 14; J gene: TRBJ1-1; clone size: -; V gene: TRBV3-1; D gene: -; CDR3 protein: CASSQDYRTQQAFF; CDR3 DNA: TGTGCCAGCAGCCAAGATTACAGGACACAACAAGCTTTCTTT
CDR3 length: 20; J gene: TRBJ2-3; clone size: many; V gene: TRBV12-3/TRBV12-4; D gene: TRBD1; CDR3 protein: CASSPRLFGTGGLQSDTQYF; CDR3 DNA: TGTGCCAGCAGTCCTAGGTTGTTCGGGACAGGGGGCCTCCAGTCGGATACGCAGTATTTT
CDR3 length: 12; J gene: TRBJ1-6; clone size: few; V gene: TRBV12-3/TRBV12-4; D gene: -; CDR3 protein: CASSSSNSPLHF; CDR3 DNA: TGTGCCAGCAGTTCGAGTAATTCACCCCTCCACTTT
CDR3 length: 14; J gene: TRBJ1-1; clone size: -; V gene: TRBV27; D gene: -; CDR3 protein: CASTTRPGYTEAFF; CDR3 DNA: TGTGCCAGCACCACACGCCCCGGTTACACTGAAGCTTTCTTT
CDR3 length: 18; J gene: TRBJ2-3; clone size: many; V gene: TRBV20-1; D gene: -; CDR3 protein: CSARDHLGGKSQIGTQYF; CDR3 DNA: TGCAGTGCTAGAGATCATTTAGGGGGGAAGTCACAGATCGGTACGCAGTATTTT
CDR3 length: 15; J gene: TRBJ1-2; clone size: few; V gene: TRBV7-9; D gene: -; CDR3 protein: CASTLGGGVGYGYTF; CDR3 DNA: TGTGCCAGCACCTTGGGGGGGGGCGTCGGCTATGGCTACACCTTC
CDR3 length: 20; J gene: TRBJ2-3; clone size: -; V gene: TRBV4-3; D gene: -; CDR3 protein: CASSQDSRWRLSAPTDTQYF; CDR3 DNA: TGCGCCAGCAGCCAAGATTCGAGGTGGAGGCTCTCGGCCCCCACAGATACGCAGTATTTT
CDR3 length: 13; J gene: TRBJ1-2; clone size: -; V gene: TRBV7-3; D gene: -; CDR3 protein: CASSVGAGDGYTF; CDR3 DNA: TGTGCCAGCAGCGTAGGGGCAGGGGATGGCTACACCTTC
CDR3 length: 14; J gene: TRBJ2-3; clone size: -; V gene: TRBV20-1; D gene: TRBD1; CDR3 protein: CSARVRTGWSPQYF; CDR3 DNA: TGCAGTGCTAGAGTTCGGACAGGGTGGTCCCCGCAGTATTTT
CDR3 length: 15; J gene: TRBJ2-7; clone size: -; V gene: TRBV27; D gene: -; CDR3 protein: CAGSLSKGYPYEQYF; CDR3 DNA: TGTGCCGGCAGTTTATCAAAGGGGTACCCCTACGAGCAGTACTTC
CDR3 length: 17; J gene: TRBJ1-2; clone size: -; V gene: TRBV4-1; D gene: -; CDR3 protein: CASSPYQDPRDLYGYTF; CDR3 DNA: TGCGCCAGCAGCCCCTACCAAGACCCCAGGGATCTCTATGGCTACACCTTC
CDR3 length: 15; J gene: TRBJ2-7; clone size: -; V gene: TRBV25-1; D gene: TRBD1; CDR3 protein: CASSVQTGGTYEQYF; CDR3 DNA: TGTGCCAGCAGTGTCCAGACAGGGGGCACCTACGAGCAGTACTTC
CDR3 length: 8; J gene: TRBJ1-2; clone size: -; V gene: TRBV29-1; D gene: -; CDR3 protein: CSVPVHTF; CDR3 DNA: TGCAGCGTTCCCGTACACACCTTC
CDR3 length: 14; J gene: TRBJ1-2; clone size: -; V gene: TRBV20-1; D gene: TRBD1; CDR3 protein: CSARGTGATYGYTF; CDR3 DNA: TGCAGTGCTAGGGGGACAGGGGCTACCTATGGCTACACCTTC
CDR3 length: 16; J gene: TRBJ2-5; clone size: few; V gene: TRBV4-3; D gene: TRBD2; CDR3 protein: CASSQDTSGSQETQYF; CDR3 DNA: TGCGCCAGCAGCCAAGACACTAGCGGGTCACAAGAGACCCAGTACTTC
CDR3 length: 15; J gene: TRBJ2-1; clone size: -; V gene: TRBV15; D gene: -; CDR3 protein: CATSRDRRGNNEQFF; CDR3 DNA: TGTGCCACCAGCAGAGATCGAAGGGGCAACAATGAGCAGTTCTTC
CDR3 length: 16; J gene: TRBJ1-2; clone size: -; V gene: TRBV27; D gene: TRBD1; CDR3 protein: CASSTLAGTDLYGYTF; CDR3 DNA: TGTGCCAGCAGCACATTAGCCGGGACAGACCTATATGGCTACACCTTC
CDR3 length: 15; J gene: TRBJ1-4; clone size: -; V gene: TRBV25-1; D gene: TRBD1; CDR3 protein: CASSESLDRAEKLFF; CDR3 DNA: TGTGCCAGCAGTGAATCGCTGGACAGGGCTGAAAAACTGTTTTTT
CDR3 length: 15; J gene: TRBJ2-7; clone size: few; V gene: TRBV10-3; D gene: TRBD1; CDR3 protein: CAISESAQGAYEQYF; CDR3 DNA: TGTGCCATCAGTGAGTCAGCACAGGGGGCCTACGAGCAGTACTTC
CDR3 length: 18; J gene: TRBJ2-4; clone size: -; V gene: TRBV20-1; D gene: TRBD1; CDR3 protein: CSARGIGDSFLAKNIQYF; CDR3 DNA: TGCAGTGCTAGAGGGATAGGGGACAGCTTCTTAGCCAAAAACATTCAGTACTTC
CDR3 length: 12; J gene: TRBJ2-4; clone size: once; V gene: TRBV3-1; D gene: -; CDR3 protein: CASSPARDIQYF; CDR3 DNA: TGTGCCAGCAGCCCCGCCCGGGACATTCAGTACTTC
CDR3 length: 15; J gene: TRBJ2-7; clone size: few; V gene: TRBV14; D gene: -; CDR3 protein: CASSPSHGISYEQYF; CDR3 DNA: TGTGCCAGCAGCCCCTCCCACGGGATCTCCTACGAGCAGTACTTC
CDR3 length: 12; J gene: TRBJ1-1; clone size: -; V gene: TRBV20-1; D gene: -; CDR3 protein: CSAGPRNTEAFF; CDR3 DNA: TGCAGTGCTGGGCCCCGGAACACTGAAGCTTTCTTT
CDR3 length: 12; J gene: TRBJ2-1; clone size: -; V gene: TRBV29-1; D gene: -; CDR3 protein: CSVGSHSGEQFF; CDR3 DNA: TGCAGCGTTGGGTCCCACTCGGGTGAGCAGTTCTTC
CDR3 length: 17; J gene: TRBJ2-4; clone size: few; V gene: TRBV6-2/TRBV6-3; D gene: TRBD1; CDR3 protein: CASSYVEGALAKNIQYF; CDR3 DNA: TGTGCCAGCAGCTACGTTGAGGGGGCACTAGCCAAAAACATTCAGTACTTC